These 4 T cell receptor beta chains came from one sample sequenced in a study of molecular identifiers for immune sequencing clone quantification. Each CDR3 protein is one row after TCRdb ran MiXCR on the PCR reads. In the table there are hundreds of thousands of distinct CDR3 sequences, about 25% of which are singletons. Sequenced sample: naive CD8+ T cells from blood, with Jurkat cell RNA spiked in. As for subset: FACS-sorted CD8+CD4-CCR7+CD45RA+ naive T cells. The source is a human donor in good health. Some libraries in this study had Jurkat cell RNA spiked in.

To note about this clonotype: A much larger clone lies one base from this, so it may be a read error. The genes are TRBV6-5 and TRBJ2-7; D is tentatively TRBD1 or TRBD2 (6 bases each). CDR3 size: 14 residues. The V and J ends lost 2 bases and 6 bases respectively, with 14 bases between them. Germline V lookup: CDR1 MNHEY, CDR2 SVGAGI. The CDR3 DNA follows: TGTGCCAGCAGTTACCCGGTGAGGGGGGTCGAGCAGTACTTC. This sequence encodes CASSYPVRGVEQYF.

This clonotype was detected only a few times. V is TRBV7-6 and J is TRBJ1-3, with D possibly TRBD1 on 5 matching bases. This CDR3 is built from 15 residues. Germline V gives CDR1 SGHVS, CDR2 FNYEAQ. Trimming shortened V by 3 bases and J by 3 bases, and 12 bases separated the two germline ends. CDR3 sequence: CASSFQGFGGNTIYF. In nucleotides, the CDR3 is TGTGCCAGCAGCTTCCAGGGATTTGGTGGAAACACCATATATTTT.

For this clonotype: A read error may be the cause here, since a much bigger clone is one base away. This rearrangement joins TRBV12-3 or TRBV12-4 to TRBJ1-5, with D tentatively TRBD1 (6 bases). The CDR3 sequence is 14 residues long. Deletions cut 2 bases from V and 9 bases from J, with 14 bases between. DNA of the CDR3: TGTGCCAGCAGTTTAAAACAGGGTTTTCGGCCCCAGCATTTT. Translating it yields CASSLKQGFRPQHF.

This clonotype was picked up many times. This sequence joins TRBV9 and TRBJ2-3, with 8 positions matching TRBD2. The germline gives CDR1 SGDLS, CDR2 YYNGEE. The CDR3 sequence is 15 residues long. Unmatched junction bases numbered 4, after V lost 0 bases and J lost 4 bases. The CDR3 region is CASSVAGTRPDTQYF. The CDR3 nucleotides read TGTGCCAGCAGCGTAGCCGGGACTAGACCAGATACGCAGTATTTT.